This T cell receptor beta chain originates from a study of tumor-infiltrating lymphocytes in primary liver carcinoma. The researchers produced TCR beta cDNA from around 500 ng total RNA with a constant-region primer. Three nested multiplex PCR rounds, a slightly modified ARM-PCR, produced the libraries for TCR beta. It was with TRBV1-TRBV30 forward primers and a C-beta reverse primer that the first two PCR rounds were run, at approximately 10 cycles each. In TCRdb, the multiplex PCR reads were re-called with MiXCR into one record per CDR3 protein. This sample has more than 95,000 distinct CDR3 sequences, with 64% found just once. The tissue used was unsorted bulk material of roughly 17-31 mg. RNA and DNA were co-extracted from it with the AllPrep DNA/RNA mini kit. V shed 8 bases and J shed 7 bases, with 9 bases lying between them. This CDR3 has 11 residues. This clonotype was observed many times.

V and J are TRBV12-3 or TRBV12-4 and TRBJ2-1, with D uncertain. Sample: liver tumor tissue from sampling region 3. The subset denotes: tumor region T3, left-lateral pole. The receptor was derived from a woman aged 55-69 years with primary liver carcinoma and hepatitis B virus infection. DNA of the CDR3: TGTGCCAGCTCGAAAGTTAATGAGCAGTTCTTC. Its protein product is CASSKVNEQFF.